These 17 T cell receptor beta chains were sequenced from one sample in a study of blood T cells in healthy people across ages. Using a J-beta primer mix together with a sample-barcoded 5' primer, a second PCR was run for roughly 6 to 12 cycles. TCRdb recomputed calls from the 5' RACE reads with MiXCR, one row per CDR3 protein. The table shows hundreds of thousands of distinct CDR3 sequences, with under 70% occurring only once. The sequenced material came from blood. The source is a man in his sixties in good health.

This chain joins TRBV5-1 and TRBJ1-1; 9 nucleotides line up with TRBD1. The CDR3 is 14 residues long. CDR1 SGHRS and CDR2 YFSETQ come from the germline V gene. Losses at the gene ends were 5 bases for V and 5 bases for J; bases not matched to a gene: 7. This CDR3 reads CASRTDRGRTEAFF. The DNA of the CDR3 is TGCGCCAGCAGAACTGACAGGGGGAGGACTGAAGCTTTCTTT. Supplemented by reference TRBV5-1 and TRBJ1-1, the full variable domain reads KAGVTQTPRYLIKTRGQQVTLSCSPISGHRSVSWYQQTPGQGLQFLFEYFSETQRNKGNFPGRFSGRQFSNSRSEMNVSTLELGDSALYLCASRTDRGRTEAFFGQGTRLTVV.

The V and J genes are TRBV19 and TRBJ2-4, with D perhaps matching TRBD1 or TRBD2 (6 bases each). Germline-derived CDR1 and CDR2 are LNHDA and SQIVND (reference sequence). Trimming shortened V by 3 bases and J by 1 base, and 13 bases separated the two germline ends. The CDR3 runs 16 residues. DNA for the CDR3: TGTGCCAGTAGTATGTGGGGGGCTTTGGCCAAAAACATTCAGTACTTC. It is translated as CASSMWGALAKNIQYF.

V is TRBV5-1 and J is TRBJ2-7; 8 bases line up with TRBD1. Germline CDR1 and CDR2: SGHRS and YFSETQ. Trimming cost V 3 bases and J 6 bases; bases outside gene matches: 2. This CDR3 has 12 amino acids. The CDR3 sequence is CASSSGQGEQYF. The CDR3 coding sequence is TGCGCCAGCAGCTCTGGACAGGGCGAGCAGTACTTC.

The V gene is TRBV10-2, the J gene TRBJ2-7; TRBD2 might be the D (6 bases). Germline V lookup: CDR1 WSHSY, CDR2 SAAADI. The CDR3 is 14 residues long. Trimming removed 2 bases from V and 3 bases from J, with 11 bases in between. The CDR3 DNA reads TGCGCCAGCAGTGAGGAGCACGGGGGCTACGAGCAGTACTTC. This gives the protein CASSEEHGGYEQYF.

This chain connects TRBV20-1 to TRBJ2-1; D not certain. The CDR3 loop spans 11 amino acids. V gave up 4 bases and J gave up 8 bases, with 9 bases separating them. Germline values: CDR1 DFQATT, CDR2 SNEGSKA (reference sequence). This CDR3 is CSAMGWDEQFF. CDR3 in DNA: TGCAGTGCTATGGGCTGGGATGAGCAGTTCTTC.

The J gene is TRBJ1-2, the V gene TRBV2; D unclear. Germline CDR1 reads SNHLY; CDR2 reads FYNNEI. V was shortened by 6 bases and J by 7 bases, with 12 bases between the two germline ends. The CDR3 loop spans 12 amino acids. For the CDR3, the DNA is TGTGCCAGCAGCCTCGTTAGCGGTGGCTACACCTTC. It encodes CASSLVSGGYTF.

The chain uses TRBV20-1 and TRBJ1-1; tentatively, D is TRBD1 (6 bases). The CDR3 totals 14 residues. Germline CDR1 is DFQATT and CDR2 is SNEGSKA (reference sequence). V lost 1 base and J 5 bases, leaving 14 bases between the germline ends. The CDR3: CSARVGGGRTEAFF. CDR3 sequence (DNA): TGCAGTGCTAGAGTCGGCGGGGGGCGGACTGAAGCTTTCTTT.

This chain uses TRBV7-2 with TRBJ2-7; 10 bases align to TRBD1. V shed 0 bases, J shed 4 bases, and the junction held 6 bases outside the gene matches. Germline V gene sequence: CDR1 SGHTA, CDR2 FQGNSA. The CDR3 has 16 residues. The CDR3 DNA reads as TGTGCCAGCAGCTTAGCTGGGACAGGGGCTCCTTACGAGCAGTACTTC. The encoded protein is CASSLAGTGAPYEQYF.

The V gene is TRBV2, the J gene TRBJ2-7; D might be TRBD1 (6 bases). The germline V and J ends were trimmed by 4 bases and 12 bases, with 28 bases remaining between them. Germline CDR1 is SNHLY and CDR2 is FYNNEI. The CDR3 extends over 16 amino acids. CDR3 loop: CASSVNNRAGQETRYF. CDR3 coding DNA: TGTGCCAGCAGTGTAAATAACAGGGCTGGGCAAGAGACCCGGTACTTC.

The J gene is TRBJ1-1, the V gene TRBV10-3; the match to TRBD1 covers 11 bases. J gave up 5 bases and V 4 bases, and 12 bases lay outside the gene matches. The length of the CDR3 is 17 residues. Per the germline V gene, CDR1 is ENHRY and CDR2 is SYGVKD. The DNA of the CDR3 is TGTGCCATCAGTGGCAGGACAGGGGGCTCGCCGGTGACTGAAGCTTTCTTT. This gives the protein CAISGRTGGSPVTEAFF.

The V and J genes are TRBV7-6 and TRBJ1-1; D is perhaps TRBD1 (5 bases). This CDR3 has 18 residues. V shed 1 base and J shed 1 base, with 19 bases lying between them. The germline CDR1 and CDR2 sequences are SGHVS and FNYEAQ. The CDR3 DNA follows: TGTGCCAGCAGCTTAGTTCGGAGGGGCGAAAGAGGGAACACTGAAGCTTTCTTT. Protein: CASSLVRRGERGNTEAFF.

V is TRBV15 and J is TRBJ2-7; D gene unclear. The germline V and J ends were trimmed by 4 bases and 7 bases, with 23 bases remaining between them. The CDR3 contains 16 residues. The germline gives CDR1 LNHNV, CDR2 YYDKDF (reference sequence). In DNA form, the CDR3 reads TGTGCCACCAGCACAACCCAAACGTGGTACCCCAATGAGCAGTACTTC. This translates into CATSTTQTWYPNEQYF. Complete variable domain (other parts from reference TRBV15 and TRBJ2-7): DAMVIQNPRYQVTQFGKPVTLSCSQTLNHNVMYWYQQKSSQAPKLLFHYYDKDFNNEADTPDNFQSRRPNTSFCFLDIRSPGLGDTAMYLCATSTTQTWYPNEQYFGPGTRLTVT.

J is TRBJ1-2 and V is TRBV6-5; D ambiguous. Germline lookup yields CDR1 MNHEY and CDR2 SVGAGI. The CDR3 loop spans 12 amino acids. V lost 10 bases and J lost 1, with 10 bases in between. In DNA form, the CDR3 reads TGTGCCACCGGGAGGGATAACTATGGCTACACCTTC. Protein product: CATGRDNYGYTF.

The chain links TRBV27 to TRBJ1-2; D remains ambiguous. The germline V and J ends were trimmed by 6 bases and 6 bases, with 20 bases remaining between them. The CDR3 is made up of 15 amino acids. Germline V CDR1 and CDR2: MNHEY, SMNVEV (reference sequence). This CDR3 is CASSSDAWRSDGYTF. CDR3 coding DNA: TGTGCCAGCAGCTCCGACGCCTGGAGGAGCGATGGCTACACCTTC.

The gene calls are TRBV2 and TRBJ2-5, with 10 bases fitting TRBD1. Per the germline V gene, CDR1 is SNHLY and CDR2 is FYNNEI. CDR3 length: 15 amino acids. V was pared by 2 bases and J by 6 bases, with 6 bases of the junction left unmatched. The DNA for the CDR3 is TGTGCCAGCAGTGAACGGGGACAGGGGAGGAAGACCCAGTACTTC. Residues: CASSERGQGRKTQYF.

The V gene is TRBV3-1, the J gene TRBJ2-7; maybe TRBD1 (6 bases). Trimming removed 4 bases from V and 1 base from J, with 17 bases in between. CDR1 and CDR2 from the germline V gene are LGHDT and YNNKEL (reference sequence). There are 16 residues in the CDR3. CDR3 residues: CASSPQAGTLSYEQYF. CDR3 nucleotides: TGTGCCAGCAGCCCGCAGGCCGGGACACTTTCCTACGAGCAGTACTTC.

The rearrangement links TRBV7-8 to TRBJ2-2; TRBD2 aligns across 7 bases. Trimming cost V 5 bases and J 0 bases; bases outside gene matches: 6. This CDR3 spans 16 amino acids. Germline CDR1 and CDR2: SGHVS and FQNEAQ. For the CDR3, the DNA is TGTGCCAGCAGCCAAAGTCTAGCGGCGAACACCGGGGAGCTGTTTTTT. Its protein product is CASSQSLAANTGELFF.